This entry lists 17 T cell receptor beta chains sequenced from one sample in a study of T cells in Graves' hyperthyroidism and ophthalmopathy. It was RNA transcripts that yielded the amplified TCR beta CDR3 regions. When the TCR CDR3 underwent first-round RT-PCR, the HTBI primer set was used. A single record per CDR3 protein comes from TCRdb applying MiXCR to the multiplex PCR reads. In the table there are 540,000 or so distinct CDR3 sequences, more than 15% of which are singletons. Input material: blood. Receptors were obtained from a woman younger than 45 with Graves' hyperthyroidism.

The chain employs TRBV13 and TRBJ1-3; D unclear. Trimming shortened V by 2 bases and J by 0 bases, and 17 bases separated the two germline ends. Germline V lookup: CDR1 PRHDT, CDR2 FYEKMQ (reference sequence). CDR3 length: 18 amino acids. The CDR3 DNA follows: TGTGCCAGCAGCTTAAGGTCACTGGACCCCTTCTCTGGAAACACCATATATTTT. Translating it yields CASSLRSLDPFSGNTIYF.

The chain uses TRBV6-2 or TRBV6-3 and TRBJ2-1, with a weak D call TRBD2 (7 bases). The germline V and J ends were trimmed by 2 bases and 4 bases, with 21 bases remaining between them. CDR1 MNHEY and CDR2 SVGEGT come from the germline V gene. The length of the CDR3 is 18 residues. For the CDR3, the DNA is TGTGCCAGCAGTTACCCGACGGGGGCGGGGCGGGGGTACAATGAGCAGTTCTTC. This codes for CASSYPTGAGRGYNEQFF.

This clonotype was detected ten times or more. V is TRBV10-2 and J is TRBJ2-7, with a tentative D call TRBD1 (6 bases). Trimming took off 6 bases at V and 0 bases at J, with 15 bases between the two ends. The CDR3 totals 15 residues. CDR1 and CDR2 from the germline V gene are WSHSY and SAAADI. The CDR3 spells CASRQQGTASYEQYF. In DNA, the CDR3 is TGCGCCAGCAGACAACAGGGTACGGCCTCCTACGAGCAGTACTTC.

This clonotype was detected a few times. This chain links TRBV9 with TRBJ2-7; TRBD1 matches at 8 bases. Per the germline V gene, CDR1 is SGDLS and CDR2 is YYNGEE. V shed 2 bases, J shed 1 base, and the junction held 8 bases outside the gene matches. The CDR3 runs to 16 residues. CDR3 DNA: TGTGCCAGCAGCGTCCTACAGGGGGTTGGTTCCTACGAGCAGTACTTC. Protein product: CASSVLQGVGSYEQYF.

This clonotype was observed at least ten times. The chain employs TRBV7-3 and TRBJ2-7; TRBD1 is a possible D gene (6 bases). The CDR3 extends over 13 amino acids. Looked up from germline, CDR1 is SGHTA and CDR2 is FQGTGA. V was trimmed by 5 bases and J by 0 bases, leaving 8 bases between them. CDR3 loop: CASSRDISYEQYF. The DNA of the CDR3 is TGTGCCAGCAGCCGGGACATCTCCTACGAGCAGTACTTC.

V gene TRBV27 combines with J gene TRBJ2-7; 10 bases are a match to TRBD2. This CDR3 has 18 residues. The V segment lost 5 bases and the J segment 4 bases; nucleotides outside the gene matches: 17. Germline V CDR1 and CDR2: MNHEY, SMNVEV (reference sequence). Here the CDR3 reads CASSPPQGVLAGAYEQYF. For the CDR3, the DNA is TGTGCCAGCAGTCCACCGCAGGGTGTTCTAGCGGGAGCATACGAGCAGTACTTC.

This chain uses TRBV20-1 with TRBJ2-1; D remains unclear. The CDR3 extends over 12 amino acids. V dropped 6 bases and J dropped 5 bases, with 11 bases sitting between them. CDR1 is DFQATT and CDR2 is SNEGSKA in the germline V gene (reference sequence). The CDR3: CSARARHNEQFF. CDR3 DNA: TGCAGTGCCCGGGCCCGTCACAATGAGCAGTTCTTC.

The V and J genes are TRBV11-2 and TRBJ2-7; a possible D gene is TRBD2 (6 bases). V lost 1 base and J 2 bases, leaving 15 bases between the germline ends. CDR3 length equals 16 residues. Germline values: CDR1 SGHAT, CDR2 FQNNGV. CDR3 in amino acids: CASSLVVRGGPYEQYF. In DNA form, the CDR3 reads TGTGCCAGCAGCTTAGTAGTAAGGGGAGGTCCCTACGAGCAGTACTTC.

The rearrangement links TRBV15 to TRBJ1-4, with D possibly matching TRBD1 (5 bases). Trimming removed 3 bases at V and 0 bases at J, with 5 bases between. This CDR3 spans 14 amino acids. Germline V gives CDR1 LNHNV, CDR2 YYDKDF (reference sequence). The CDR3 is CATSRTATNEKLFF. The CDR3 DNA reads TGTGCCACCAGCAGGACAGCAACTAATGAAAAACTGTTTTTT. Using reference TRBV15 and TRBJ1-4 for the parts outside the CDR3, the full variable domain is DAMVIQNPRYQVTQFGKPVTLSCSQTLNHNVMYWYQQKSSQAPKLLFHYYDKDFNNEADTPDNFQSRRPNTSFCFLDIRSPGLGDTAMYLCATSRTATNEKLFFGSGTQLSVL.

The CDR3 reads CASSIRNSPLHF. The DNA for the CDR3 is TGTGCCAGCAGCATTCGTAATTCACCCCTCCACTTT. The chain uses TRBV7-2 and TRBJ1-6; D gene ambiguous. With 5 bases removed from V and 6 bases from J, the gap between germline ends came to 5 bases. The CDR3 contains 12 residues. Germline V gene data show CDR1 as SGHTA and CDR2 as FQGNSA.

To note about this clonotype: It may be a read error: a sequence one base away is much more abundant. This rearrangement joins TRBV5-1 to TRBJ2-3; maybe TRBD2 (6 bases). The V gene's germline CDR1 is SGHRS and CDR2 YFSETQ. There are 16 residues in the CDR3. The V end was cut by 3 bases, the J end by 0 bases, with 14 bases between. CDR3 protein: CASSSTGGASTDTQYF. CDR3 in DNA: TGCGCCAGCAGCTCGACTGGCGGGGCTAGCACAGATACGCAGTATTTT.

In its sample, this clonotype was seen many times. The genes are TRBV5-1 and TRBJ2-3; 10 bases fit TRBD2. The CDR3 runs to 16 residues. From germline, CDR1 is SGHRS and CDR2 YFSETQ. Trimming cost V 0 bases and J 3 bases; bases outside gene matches: 4. CDR3 bases: TGCGCCAGCAGCTTGGCGGCTAGCGGGAGAACAGATACGCAGTATTTT. Translated, it gives CASSLAASGRTDTQYF.

Only one count was recorded for this clonotype. V is TRBV7-9 and J is TRBJ2-3; perhaps TRBD2 as D (7 bases). CDR1 SEHNR and CDR2 FQNEAQ come from the germline V gene (reference sequence). The ends were cut back, 4 bases at V and 6 bases at J, with 14 bases in the middle. The CDR3 is made up of 14 amino acids. Written as DNA, the CDR3 is TGTGCCAGCAGCTCAGGGGACTATACGGATACGCAGTATTTT. It codes for CASSSGDYTDTQYF.

The sample holds many counts of this clonotype. The J gene is TRBJ2-1, the V gene TRBV6-2 or TRBV6-3, with unresolved D. The CDR3 is 14 residues long. Trimming took 2 bases from V and 9 from J, leaving 14 bases between them. Germline-derived CDR1 and CDR2 are MNHEY and SVGEGT. The CDR3 spells CASSYDVVFVEQFF. CDR3 sequence (DNA): TGTGCCAGCAGTTACGATGTCGTTTTTGTTGAGCAGTTCTTC.

The table lists this clonotype with many counts. In nucleotides, the CDR3 is TGTGCCAGCAGTTTATTCGCCAGGGTAAGGCCCCAGCATTTT. This gives the protein CASSLFARVRPQHF. This sequence joins TRBV28 and TRBJ1-5, with a weak D call TRBD1 (5 bases). CDR3 length: 14 amino acids. The V end was cut by 1 base, the J end by 9 bases, with 13 bases between. Germline assignment: CDR1 MDHEN and CDR2 SYDVKM.

As concerns this clonotype: A clone one base away is much larger, so this may be a read error. The chain carries TRBV6-2 or TRBV6-3 and TRBJ2-7, with D perhaps TRBD2 (7 bases). The CDR3 extends over 15 amino acids. Germline V lookup: CDR1 MNHEY, CDR2 SVGEGT. CDR3 coding DNA: TGTGCCAGCAGTTACCTAGGGGGGGGGGACTACAAGCAGTACTTC. Translating gives CASSYLGGGDYKQYF.

In this sample, this clonotype turned up many times. The J gene is TRBJ2-1, the V gene TRBV7-9; D possibly corresponds to TRBD1 (5 bases). CDR1 is SEHNR, CDR2 FQNEAQ, per germline (reference sequence). This CDR3 spans 15 amino acids. V was pared by 5 bases and J by 7 bases, with 18 bases between. The CDR3 nucleotides are TGTGCCAGCAGCCCCCAGTCGCAGGGTAGAAATGAGCAGTTCTTC. This encodes CASSPQSQGRNEQFF.